The rows below give T cell receptor beta chains drawn from one sample of a study of T cell responses to AZD1222 COVID-19 vaccine. Libraries were prepared by immunoSEQ multiplex PCR; TCRdb keeps only in-frame clonotypes and omits some of them. This table has about 210,000 clones, over 80% appearing once. Sequencing used peripheral blood, obtained on day 0 of AZD1222 vaccination. The receptors come from an adult in good health. Both conserved end residues are part of each CDR3. D genes are given only for firm matches. The size entry is marked missing in some rows and otherwise reads once, few, many or a size class.

j_call v_call d_call clone_size cdr3_aa cdr3_nt
TRBJ1-4 TRBV6-5 - - CASSLGVLNEKLFF TGTGCCAGCAGTTTAGGGGTTCTCAATGAAAAACTGTTTTTT
TRBJ2-7 TRBV7-9 - few CASSLGTREQYF TGTGCCAGCAGCTTGGGGACGAGGGAGCAGTACTTC
TRBJ2-5 TRBV6-5 - - CASSYSMPTQETQYF TGTGCCAGCAGTTACTCGATGCCTACCCAAGAGACCCAGTACTTC
TRBJ1-6 TRBV27 - once CASSLYPAGEYNSPLHF TGTGCCAGCAGTTTATACCCCGCGGGCGAATATAATTCACCCCTCCACTTT
TRBJ2-2 TRBV10-3 TRBD1 - CATAWDRNTGELFF TGTGCCACCGCTTGGGACAGAAACACCGGGGAGCTGTTTTTT
TRBJ1-5 TRBV7-6 - - CASSLGSAHQPQHF TGTGCCAGCAGCTTAGGGTCCGCCCATCAGCCCCAGCATTTT
TRBJ2-2 TRBV7-9 - - CASTSGGHTGELFF TGTGCCAGCACATCGGGGGGCCACACCGGGGAGCTGTTTTTT
TRBJ1-5 TRBV6-2/TRBV6-3 - once CASSFGQIDSNQPQHF TGTGCCAGCAGTTTCGGACAGATTGATAGCAATCAGCCCCAGCATTTT
TRBJ2-1 TRBV2 - - CAGYTGISYNEQFF TGTGCCGGATATACAGGGATATCATACAATGAGCAGTTCTTC
TRBJ1-6 TRBV9 - - CASSVEQGRYSPLHF TGTGCCAGCAGCGTAGAACAGGGCCGGTATTCACCCCTCCACTTT
TRBJ1-6 TRBV7-9 TRBD1 - CASSLGAGGPESPLHF TGTGCCAGCAGCTTAGGGGCAGGGGGCCCCGAATCACCCCTCCACTTT
TRBJ2-4 TRBV4-1 - few CASSQEWGANGGLAKNIQYF TGCGCCAGCAGCCAAGAGTGGGGGGCTAATGGTGGGCTAGCCAAAAACATTCAGTACTTC
TRBJ2-2 TRBV6-5 - - CASSYSIGTGELFF TGTGCCAGCAGTTACTCGATTGGGACCGGGGAGCTGTTTTTT
TRBJ1-2 TRBV11-1 - - CASSLVFPRQEF TGTGCCAGCAGCTTAGTATTCCCAAGGCAAGAGTTC
TRBJ1-2 TRBV24-1 - - CATSDYRAHGYTF TGTGCCACCAGTGACTACAGGGCACATGGCTACACCTTC
TRBJ1-5 TRBV10-3 - - CAIRDPGPEEPQHF TGTGCCATCAGAGATCCGGGACCCGAGGAGCCCCAGCATTTT
TRBJ2-7 TRBV6-5 TRBD2 - CASSWASGGAEQYF TGTGCCAGCAGTTGGGCAAGCGGGGGCGCCGAGCAGTACTTC
TRBJ2-2 TRBV7-2 - - CASSLKATGELFF TGTGCCAGCAGCTTAAAAGCTACCGGGGAGCTGTTTTTT
TRBJ1-1 TRBV28 TRBD1 - CASTRTGGTEAFF TGTGCCAGCACCAGGACAGGGGGCACTGAAGCTTTCTTT
TRBJ1-1 TRBV13 - few CASSSGHWNTEAFF TGTGCCAGCAGCTCTGGTCATTGGAACACTGAAGCTTTCTTT
TRBJ1-1 TRBV27 TRBD1 - CASSYRDRAATEAFF TGTGCCAGCAGTTATCGGGACAGGGCTGCCACTGAAGCTTTCTTT
TRBJ2-7 TRBV6-1 - - CASSDRPSSYEQYF TGTGCCAGCAGTGACCGTCCGAGCTCCTACGAGCAGTACTTC
TRBJ1-4 TRBV19 TRBD1 - CASRPRDSRNEKLFF TGTGCCAGTAGACCCCGGGACAGCCGTAATGAAAAACTGTTTTTT
TRBJ1-6 TRBV12-3/TRBV12-4 - - CASSLGVSPLHF TGTGCCAGCAGTTTAGGGGTTTCACCCCTCCACTTT
TRBJ1-1 TRBV28 TRBD1 - CASGTGGTEAFF TGTGCCAGCGGGACAGGAGGAACTGAAGCTTTCTTT
TRBJ2-2 TRBV10-3 TRBD2 - CAIGSSGGWDTGELFF TGTGCCATCGGGAGTAGCGGGGGATGGGACACCGGGGAGCTGTTTTTT
TRBJ1-5 TRBV7-6 TRBD1 - CASSLPRDSPMPNQPQHF TGTGCCAGCAGCTTACCGAGGGACAGCCCAATGCCCAATCAGCCCCAGCATTTT
TRBJ2-7 TRBV6-5 - - CASTSGDITYEQYF TGTGCCAGCACCTCGGGGGACATCACCTACGAGCAGTACTTC
TRBJ1-4 TRBV20-1 - - CSAALTGLFF TGCAGTGCCGCCTTGACAGGACTGTTTTTT
TRBJ1-5 TRBV3-1/TRBV3-2 - once CASGGSNQPQHF TGTGCCAGCGGTGGAAGCAATCAGCCCCAGCATTTT
TRBJ1-1 TRBV15 - once CATSSPERGSTEAFF TGTGCCACCAGCAGCCCCGAAAGGGGCAGTACTGAAGCTTTCTTT
TRBJ1-3 TRBV7-2 - - CASSPIQFTGNTIYF TGTGCCAGCAGCCCGATACAGTTTACTGGAAACACCATATATTTT
TRBJ2-2 TRBV28 TRBD2 - CASSFSSGGLQAGELFF TGTGCCAGCAGTTTTAGTAGCGGGGGTCTACAGGCCGGGGAGCTGTTTTTT
TRBJ2-2 TRBV3-1/TRBV3-2 - - CASSQVSVGELFF TGTGCCAGCAGCCAAGTTTCCGTCGGGGAGCTGTTTTTT
TRBJ2-7 TRBV28 - - CASTLGGEWAEQYF TGTGCCAGCACCCTTGGGGGAGAATGGGCCGAGCAGTACTTC
TRBJ2-7 TRBV19 - - CASSNTPLLGVQYF TGTGCCAGTAGTAACACCCCCCTGCTGGGGGTGCAGTACTTC
TRBJ1-6 TRBV7-2 - few CASSPPRQIYNSPLHF TGTGCCAGCAGCCCCCCTAGGCAGATTTATAATTCACCCCTCCACTTT
TRBJ1-1 TRBV12-5 TRBD1 - CASAKTGFSEAFF TGTGCTAGTGCCAAGACAGGGTTCTCTGAAGCTTTCTTT
TRBJ2-3 TRBV28 - - CASSLRDTQYF TGTGCCAGCAGTTTGAGAGATACGCAGTATTTT
TRBJ1-2 TRBV7-8 TRBD1 - CASSRSGTGTGYTF TGTGCCAGCAGCAGGTCCGGGACAGGGACCGGCTACACCTTC
TRBJ2-2 TRBV6-5 - once CASSYSSGTGELFF TGTGCCAGCAGTTACTCGAGCGGTACCGGGGAGCTGTTTTTT
TRBJ1-3 TRBV7-8 - - CASSFSPPKAGNTIYF TGTGCCAGCAGCTTTTCCCCCCCCAAGGCTGGAAACACCATATATTTT
TRBJ1-2 TRBV18 - - CASSPSDDLNYGYTF TGTGCCAGCTCACCATCTGATGACCTCAACTATGGCTACACCTTC
TRBJ1-1 TRBV7-2 - - CASSSGRGEAEAFF TGTGCCAGCAGCTCAGGGAGGGGGGAAGCTGAAGCTTTCTTT
TRBJ2-5 TRBV2 - - CASSNNRKETQYF TGTGCCAGCAGCAACAACAGGAAAGAGACCCAGTACTTC
TRBJ1-1 TRBV9 TRBD1 - CASSARQGAGTEAFF TGTGCCAGCAGCGCCAGACAGGGGGCTGGCACTGAAGCTTTCTTT
TRBJ2-1 TRBV5-1 TRBD1 - CASILWTGSYNEQFF TGCGCCAGCATCCTTTGGACAGGCTCCTACAATGAGCAGTTCTTC
TRBJ1-2 TRBV6-1 - - CASSAPGRGINYGYTF TGTGCCAGCAGTGCGCCGGGGAGGGGCATTAACTATGGCTACACCTTC
TRBJ1-3 TRBV28 - - CASSPPRQYSGNTIYF TGTGCCAGCAGTCCTCCTAGACAGTATTCTGGAAACACCATATATTTT
TRBJ1-6 TRBV12-3/TRBV12-4 - few CASRRPTGPLHF TGTGCCAGCAGACGACCCACGGGACCCCTCCACTTT
TRBJ1-2 TRBV5-6 - - CASSLQGNYGYTF TGTGCCAGCAGCTTGCAGGGTAACTATGGCTACACCTTC
TRBJ1-4 TRBV9 - few CASSVGDPRGKLFF TGTGCCAGCAGCGTAGGGGACCCAAGGGGAAAACTGTTTTTT